What follows are 5 T cell receptor beta chains derived from one specimen sequenced in a study of cytomegalovirus exposure and HLA in healthy donors (dated by TCRdb to 2016 to 2017). Library generation was performed with the immunoSEQ multiplex PCR assay. In TCRdb, the immuneACCESS table is reduced to in-frame sequences with V and J assigned. These tables do not hold every clone; where another copy was compared, an unresolved V gene accounts for under half, and the others remain unexplained. In this sample the table shows about 60,000 clones, 90% to 95% of which occur a single time. Roughly 6% of the sample is taken by the ten largest. The sequenced sample consisted of PBMCs. The receptors here all came from a woman aged 18 to 35 in good health and CMV-seronegative.

The chain has TRBV28 and TRBJ1-1, with 8 positions matching TRBD1. In germline, CDR1 is MDHEN, CDR2 SYDVKM. The CDR3 is 16 amino acids. Trimming removed 3 bases from V and 6 bases from J; junction bases left unmatched: 12. CDR3 in amino acids: CASSFLIRDRYPEAFF. In nucleotides, the CDR3 is TGTGCCAGCAGTTTCTTAATCCGGGACAGGTACCCTGAAGCTTTCTTT.

The chain combines TRBV7-9 with TRBJ1-1; a weak D match, TRBD1 (6 bases). The V end was cut by 2 bases, the J end by 5 bases, with 9 bases between. Germline V lookup: CDR1 SEHNR, CDR2 FQNEAQ (reference sequence). CDR3 length equals 13 residues. The CDR3 reads CASSLTGLTEAFF. CDR3 DNA sequence: TGTGCCAGCAGCTTAACAGGGTTAACTGAAGCTTTCTTT.

J is TRBJ1-4 and V is TRBV6-6; D call uncertain. Germline-derived CDR1 and CDR2 are MNHNY and SVGAGI (reference sequence). The CDR3 loop spans 16 amino acids. The V end was cut by 6 bases, the J end by 0 bases, with 14 bases between. This CDR3 reads CASRTSAGATNEKLFF. The CDR3, as DNA: TGTGCCAGCAGAACAAGCGCCGGCGCAACTAATGAAAAACTGTTTTTT.

The V call is TRBV11-3, the J call TRBJ1-1; 7 nucleotides align to TRBD1. V lost 5 bases and J lost 6; bases outside the gene matches: 6. From germline, CDR1 is SGHNT and CDR2 YENEEA. The CDR3 length is 13 residues. The CDR3, as DNA: TGTGCCAGCAGCACCCGGACAGGCCCTGAAGCTTTCTTT. This translates into CASSTRTGPEAFF. The variable domain in full, completed from reference TRBV11-3 and TRBJ1-1, reads EAGVVQSPRYKIIEKKQPVAFWCNPISGHNTLYWYLQNLGQGPELLIRYENEEAVDDSQLPKDRFSAERLKGVDSTLKIQPAELGDSAVYLCASSTRTGPEAFFGQGTRLTVV.

This chain joins TRBV5-1 and TRBJ2-7; TRBD1 matches at 9 bases. Trimming took 4 bases from V and 5 from J; bases not matched to a gene: 7. CDR3 length: 14 residues. CDR1 SGHRS and CDR2 YFSETQ come from the germline V gene. DNA of the CDR3: TGCGCCAGCAGCCCTCGGACAGGGGTTAACGAGCAGTACTTC. Protein product: CASSPRTGVNEQYF.